This entry lists 8 T cell receptor beta chains sequenced from one sample in a study of blood T cell repertoires in COVID-19. The method was immunoSEQ multiplex PCR; TCRdb's version includes in-frame clones alone and lacks a portion of them. The sample consists of about 98,000 clones, approximately 86% of them appearing once. Material: peripheral blood. Receptors originate from a man in his 70s with active or convalescent COVID-19.

The chain links TRBV25-1 to TRBJ1-1; D gene uncertain. This CDR3 comprises 11 residues. The V gene lost 7 bases and the J gene lost 4 bases, with 7 bases spanning the gap. Germline assignment: CDR1 MGHDK and CDR2 SYGVNS. This CDR3 reads CASTVLTEAFF. In nucleotides, the CDR3 is TGTGCCAGCACCGTTCTCACTGAAGCTTTCTTT.

This chain uses TRBV19 with TRBJ1-1, with D tentatively TRBD1 (5 bases). The CDR3 is 12 residues long. Germline-derived CDR1 and CDR2 are LNHDA and SQIVND (reference sequence). Trimming cost V 7 bases and J 5 bases, with 11 bases left between them. CDR3 bases: TGTGCCAGTACCTTCCGGGGGACTGAAGCTTTCTTT. Translation gives CASTFRGTEAFF.

The chain recombines TRBV6-5 with TRBJ1-2; D is unresolved. Trimming shortened V by 6 bases and J by 4 bases, and 15 bases separated the two germline ends. The CDR3 runs to 14 residues. CDR1 and CDR2 from the germline V gene are MNHEY and SVGAGI. The CDR3: CASRTPGSGYGYTF. CDR3 sequence (DNA): TGTGCCAGCAGGACCCCGGGGAGCGGCTATGGCTACACCTTC.

The rearrangement uses TRBV2 and TRBJ1-1, with 7 bases lining up with TRBD1. This CDR3 is 13 amino acids long. CDR1 is SNHLY and CDR2 is FYNNEI in the germline V gene. The J segment lost 3 bases and the V segment lost 4 bases, leaving 2 bases of the junction unmatched. The chain's CDR3 is CASSGQGYTEAFF. CDR3 DNA sequence: TGTGCCAGCAGTGGACAGGGTTACACTGAAGCTTTCTTT. Full variable domain (outside the CDR3, taken from reference TRBV2 and TRBJ1-1): EPEVTQTPSHQVTQMGQEVILRCVPISNHLYFYWYRQILGQKVEFLVSFYNNEISEKSEIFDDQFSVERPDGSNFTLKIRSTKLEDSAMYFCASSGQGYTEAFFGQGTRLTVV.

This clone was detected a few times. CDR3 in DNA: TGTGCCAGCAGCCCCCGGGAGCGGGGGCAAGAGACCCAGTACTTC. Protein sequence: CASSPRERGQETQYF. The chain is built from TRBV7-2 and TRBJ2-5; 8 positions match TRBD2. The CDR3 sequence is 15 residues long. CDR1 is SGHTA and CDR2 is FQGNSA in the germline V gene. The ends lost 5 bases at V and 2 bases at J; junction bases unmatched: 7.

The V gene is TRBV6-2 or TRBV6-3, the J gene TRBJ2-7; D unclear. This CDR3 comprises 11 residues. Germline CDR1 is MNHEY and CDR2 is SVGEGT. Trimming shortened V by 3 bases and J by 6 bases, and 6 bases separated the two germline ends. CDR3: CASSYLAEQYF. In DNA, the CDR3 is TGTGCCAGCAGTTATTTGGCCGAGCAGTACTTC.

This rearrangement joins TRBV3-1 (or the pseudogene TRBV3-2) to TRBJ2-7, with TRBD1 matching over 7 bases. Germline CDR1 LGHDT, CDR2 YNNKEL (reference sequence). The CDR3 extends over 12 amino acids. J gave up 3 bases and V 5 bases, and 1 base lay outside the gene matches. In DNA, the CDR3 is TGTGCCAGCAGCGACAGGGACTACGAGCAGTACTTC. This sequence encodes CASSDRDYEQYF.

This clone occurred a few times. The J gene is TRBJ1-3, the V gene TRBV3-1 (or the pseudogene TRBV3-2); perhaps TRBD1 as D (6 bases). Germline V gene data show CDR1 as LGHDT and CDR2 as YNNKEL (reference sequence). CDR3 size: 15 residues. The germline V and J ends were trimmed by 0 bases and 4 bases, with 10 bases remaining between them. The CDR3 coding sequence is TGTGCCAGCAGCCAAGAGGGGGCGAGAGGAAACACCATATATTTT. Translating gives CASSQEGARGNTIYF.